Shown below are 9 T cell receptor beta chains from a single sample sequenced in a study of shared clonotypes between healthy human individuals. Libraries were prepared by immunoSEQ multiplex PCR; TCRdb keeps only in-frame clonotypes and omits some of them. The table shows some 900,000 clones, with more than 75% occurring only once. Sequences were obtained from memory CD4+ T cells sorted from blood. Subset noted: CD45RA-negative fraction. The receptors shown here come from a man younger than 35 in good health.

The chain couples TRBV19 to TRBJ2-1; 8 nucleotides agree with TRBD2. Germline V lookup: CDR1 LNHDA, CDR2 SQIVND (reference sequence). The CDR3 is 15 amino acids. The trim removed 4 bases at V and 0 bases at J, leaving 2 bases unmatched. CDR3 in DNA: TGTGCCAGTAGTACGGGGGGGAGCTCCTACAATGAGCAGTTCTTC. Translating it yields CASSTGGSSYNEQFF.

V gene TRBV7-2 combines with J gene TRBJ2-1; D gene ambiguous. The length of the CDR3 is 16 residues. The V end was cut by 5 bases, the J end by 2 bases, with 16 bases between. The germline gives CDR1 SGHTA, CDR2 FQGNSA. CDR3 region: CASSPLVGLAYNEQFF. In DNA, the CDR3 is TGTGCCAGCAGCCCCCTGGTGGGGTTAGCCTACAATGAGCAGTTCTTC.

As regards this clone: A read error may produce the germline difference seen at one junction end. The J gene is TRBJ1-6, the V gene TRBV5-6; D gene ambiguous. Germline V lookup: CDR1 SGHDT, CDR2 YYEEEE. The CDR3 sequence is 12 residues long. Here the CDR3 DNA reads TGTGCCAGCAGTTTGGAGGAATCACCCCTCCACTTT. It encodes CASSLEESPLHF.

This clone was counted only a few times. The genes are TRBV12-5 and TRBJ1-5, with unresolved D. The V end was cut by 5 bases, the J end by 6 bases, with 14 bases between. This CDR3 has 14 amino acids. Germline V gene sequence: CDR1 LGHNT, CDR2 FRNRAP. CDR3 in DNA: TGTGCTAGTGGTCCGGGGATTGGGAGTCAGCCCCAGCATTTT. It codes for CASGPGIGSQPQHF.

The CDR3 region has the DNA TGTGCCAGCCGACTAGCGGGAGAAGGTGAGCAGTTCTTC. This encodes CASRLAGEGEQFF. The chain carries TRBV5-6 and TRBJ2-1; 12 bases line up with TRBD2. The CDR3 is made up of 13 amino acids. Germline trimming cut 7 bases from V and 9 bases from J; bases unmatched to any gene: 5. Per the germline V gene, CDR1 is SGHDT and CDR2 is YYEEEE. The full variable domain, completed using reference TRBV5-6 and TRBJ2-1, is DAGVTQSPTHLIKTRGQQVTLRCSPKSGHDTVSWYQQALGQGPQFIFQYYEEEERQRGNFPDRFSGHQFPNYSSELNVNALLLGDSALYLCASRLAGEGEQFFGPGTRLTVL.

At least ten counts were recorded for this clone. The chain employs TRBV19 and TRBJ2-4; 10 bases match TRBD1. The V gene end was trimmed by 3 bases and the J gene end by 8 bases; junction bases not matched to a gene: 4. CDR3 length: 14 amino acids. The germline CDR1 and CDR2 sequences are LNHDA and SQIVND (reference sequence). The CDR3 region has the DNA TGTGCCAGTAGTATGACAGGGGGCGTAGACATTCAGTACTTC. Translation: CASSMTGGVDIQYF.

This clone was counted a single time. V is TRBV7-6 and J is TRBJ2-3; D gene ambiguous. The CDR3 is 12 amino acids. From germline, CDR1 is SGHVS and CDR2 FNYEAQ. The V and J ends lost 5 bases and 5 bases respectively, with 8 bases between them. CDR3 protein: CASSGRRDTQYF. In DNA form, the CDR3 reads TGTGCCAGCAGCGGTAGGAGAGATACGCAGTATTTT.

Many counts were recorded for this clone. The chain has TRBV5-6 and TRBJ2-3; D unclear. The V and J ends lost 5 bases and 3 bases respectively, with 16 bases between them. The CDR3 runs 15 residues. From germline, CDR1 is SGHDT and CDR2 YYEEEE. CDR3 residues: CASSALGVSTDTQYF. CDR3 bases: TGTGCCAGCAGTGCCCTAGGTGTTTCGACAGATACGCAGTATTTT.

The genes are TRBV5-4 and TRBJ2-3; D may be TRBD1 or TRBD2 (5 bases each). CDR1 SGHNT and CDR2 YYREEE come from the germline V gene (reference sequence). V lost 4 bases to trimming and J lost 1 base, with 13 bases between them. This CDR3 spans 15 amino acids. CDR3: CASSPGLGGTDTQYF. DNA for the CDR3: TGTGCCAGCAGCCCCGGATTGGGGGGCACAGATACGCAGTATTTT.